This TCR beta chain was obtained from a study of cytomegalovirus exposure and HLA in healthy donors (dated by TCRdb to the late 2010s). Study-wide context: In an earlier analysis of 450 to 750 of the donors, 276 Gb of sequence data and approximately 120 million unique TCR beta sequences from some 170 million T cells were reported. An early release covering roughly 640 HLA-typed donors comprised around 300 gigabases of sequencing data and 85 million or so unique TCR sequences. Of the approximately 400 genotyped donors, over 80% were placed in the genetic ancestry cluster associated with self-reported Caucasian donors. The study aimed to test whether signatures of past pathogen exposure could be identified by cataloging public T cell receptors. The study used immunosequencing to profile the T cell repertoires of 670 or so subjects and linked those repertoires to cytomegalovirus serostatus. A separate validation cohort of 90 to 150 different subjects was used in addition to the approximately 610-subject first cohort. High-throughput TCR immunosequencing, statistical association of individual TCRs with disease status, and machine learning were combined to predict cytomegalovirus infection status. A later analysis re-examined previously published TCR beta repertoires from 600 to 700 donors and added high-resolution HLA genotyping to investigate patterns of TCR occurrence. Rather than drawing on any new phenotypic data, the later analysis identified candidate immune exposures from TCR beta sequences and the way those sequences occurred across donors. An earlier analysis of about 620 of the donors applied high-throughput TCR beta sequencing to assess whether each TCR beta V gene segment acted as functional or pseudogenic. Donor age, sex, ethnicity and CMV serostatus were compiled together with the repertoire data. In a later genetic analysis, genome-wide SNP genotypes for about 55% of the roughly 700 donors were used, and that subset was treated as a discovery cohort. Every discovery cohort repertoire had been produced on one sequencing platform. Class I and class II HLA loci were covered by the typing at four-digit resolution. The number of donors typed differed by locus, with about 620-630 for A, B, C, DRB1 and DQB1, roughly 520 for DQA1, over 600 for DPA1, and some 450 for DPB1. Four to six DR-DQ haplotypes were handled as single units for association and clustering, since linkage in the cohort was strong. Among some 400 genotyped donors of the cohort, an average of around 220,000 unique TCR beta nucleotide sequences was sequenced per donor, of which roughly 17% were non-productive. The research as a whole found: In a later analysis, HLA-associated TCR beta chains were found to be more clonally expanded and to have lower generation probabilities than equally common non-associated chains. A further reported finding was that TCR beta sequences accurately predicted the HLA-A and HLA-B alleles for most subjects in the first cohort. In vitro tests confirmed that a few of the cytomegalovirus-associated TCR beta chains recognize cytomegalovirus antigens. Broadly in line with IMGT annotations, most TCR beta V segments showed up in productive rearrangements about 87% or about 30% of the time in an earlier analysis of around 600 of the donors. While some public TCRs were present in many individuals, most TCR sequences turned up only very rarely across donors. Because the 87-base-pair reads could not distinguish some IMGT-functional V segments, including TRBV6-2 and TRBV6-3, those segments were excluded. Strong co-occurrence of HLA alleles, especially DR and DQ, made assigning TCR associations to individual alleles difficult. Only TCR beta chains were sequenced in this cohort, and the absence of alpha or paired-chain data limited detectable features. Cytomegalovirus status was reported to be diagnosed by the classifier with high specificity and sensitivity in both the original and validation cohorts. V-gene and J-gene trimming of TCR beta chains was associated with a missense DCLRE1C variant in a later genetic analysis, and the association was replicated in an independent cohort. Several of the top co-occurrence clusters appeared to be linked to parvovirus B19, influenza, CMV and Epstein-Barr virus, according to a later analysis. According to a later analysis, TCR association rates differed among HLA loci, with DRB1 alleles showing the most associated TCRs and HLA-C alleles showing the fewest. According to a later genetic analysis, donors in an Asian-associated ancestry cluster had fewer N-insertions in productive TCRs than the approximately 710-donor mean. According to a later analysis, most CMV-associated TCR beta chains appeared to be HLA-restricted, and the HLA associations seemed to be driven largely by CMV exposure. It was suggested by the authors that the approach could potentially be generalized to other disease states and immunological phenotypes. The study listed over 150 TCR beta chains as associated with cytomegalovirus. Because HLA typing was unavailable for some donors at each locus, only the typed subset was used in association tests. Correlated functional status among segregating V segments might be attributable to linkage disequilibrium, but an unknown experimental factor could not be ruled out. Presence/absence analyses assumed roughly uniform sequencing depth across donors, an assumption that may not hold. For the cohort, immune exposure information was limited to CMV serostatus. The sequencing pipeline was judged likely to have produced a cluster of highly shared sequence variants as a technical artifact. The earlier analysis of approximately 590 of the donors excluded some 16 rarely observed V segments, including chromosome 9 orphons, because counts were too low. Specific HLA alleles were associated with 15,000 to 20,000 TCR beta sequences at a false discovery rate of 0.05 in a later analysis.

The library came from the immunoSEQ multiplex PCR assay. For the multiplex PCR, a mixture combining 60 forward primers for TCR Vbeta segments and 13 reverse primers for TCR Jbeta segments was used. A multiplex PCR assay on genomic DNA amplified the CDR3 region of rearranged TCR beta genes. The Illumina HiSeq System was used to sequence the amplified TCR beta libraries as 87-base-pair reads. Turning to the authors' computational methods: A later analysis counted about 82 million unique TCR beta chains across the 670 or so repertoires, and some 11 million of these chains were shared by at least two donors. To remove PCR and sequencing errors, raw reads were error-corrected and collapsed into unique sequences using a nearest-neighbor algorithm that merged closely related sequences. To assign V, D and J gene segments, CDR3 sequences were aligned to IMGT reference sequences. For a sequence to be retained, at least a six-nucleotide match to both a V gene segment and a J gene segment was required. Rearrangements were called productive when the CDR3 lacked stop codons and stayed in frame with V and J; all others were non-productive. CDR3 was defined according to IMGT convention as the region running from the second conserved V-encoded cysteine to the conserved J-encoded phenylalanine. The earlier analysis of about 560 of the donors excluded any sequence lacking an unambiguous match to a single V gene segment. An earlier analysis of 450 to 650 of the donors called V segments functional above 56.7% productive rearrangements and segregating when the between-donor standard deviation exceeded 5%. A statistical classification framework was built for diagnosing cytomegalovirus status from the catalog of TCR beta chain sequences. A later analysis assigned V and J genes by comparing TCR nucleotide sequences with IMGT/GENE-DB human TR gene sequences. The TCRdist pipeline was used in a later analysis to assign CDR3 sequences and most-parsimonious VDJ recombination scenarios. In a later analysis, each TCR beta chain was defined by its CDR3 amino acid sequence together with its V-gene family, and reads lacking a unique V-gene family were excluded. A later analysis removed several hundred highly shared, low-generation-probability nucleotide sequences to deal with suspected cross-contamination and a sequencing artifact. In a later analysis, a clonal expansion index for each public chain was calculated from normalized within-repertoire ranks of inferred template counts. A later analysis computed generation probabilities with a VDJ recombination model fitted to out-of-frame rearrangements, and checked the results against IGoR. Hypergeometric tests were used in a later analysis to score TCR-TCR, TCR-HLA and TCR-CMV co-occurrence, with a repertoire-size bias correction applied to the TCR pairs. A later analysis estimated false discovery rates by permuting HLA or CMV assignments 20 times. In a later analysis, co-occurring TCRs were grouped with DBSCAN, and TCRdist sequence similarity was added when clustering was performed within HLA-allele-positive subsets. Repertoires with fewer than 30,000 or more than 120,000 public chains, plus five repertoires with anomalous nucleotide sharing, were excluded from co-occurrence clustering. TCRdb took this table from immuneACCESS and kept in-frame rearrangements with V and J called. Such tables lack part of the clones; where checked against another copy, unresolved V genes explain under half of the gap, and the rest is unexplained. V, J and clone size are taken as reported in that table, and D and trimming were inferred from the DNA itself. For this sample there are about 140,000 clones; roughly four fifths appear just once. Roughly 10% of the sample lies in the top ten.

The CDR3 runs 17 amino acids, cysteine and phenylalanine included. The retained sequence is limited to the CDR3, 51 bases, with the frame set at the first base. At the junction V is shortened by 3 bases and J by 3 bases; bases outside the gene matches: 12. CDR1 and CDR2, looked up from the germline V gene (reference sequence), are SGHNT and YYREEE. This clone was seen only a few times. Its antigen target is currently unknown. Base qualities are missing; no much larger clone stands one base away. The cohort comprised 550 to 700 healthy bone marrow donors. At the time of sampling, all cohort members were nominally healthy, though unrecorded immune exposures were likely present. The donor was CMV seropositive and belonged to the group of 250 to 300 seropositive cohort members. A peripheral blood sample was collected from each donor, and TCR beta sequencing was performed on peripheral blood mononuclear cells. The Qiagen DNeasy Blood Extraction Kit was used to extract genomic DNA from the blood cell samples.

This TCR came from a woman in her sixties or seventies in good health and CMV-seropositive. Material: PBMCs. Recombination joined TRBV5-4 with TRBJ2-3, and 8 bases in between align with TRBD2. The DNA sequence reads TGTGCCAGCAGCTCCCCCGAAGCGGGAGTAAGTACAGATACGCAGTATTTT. Translated, this gives CASSSPEAGVSTDTQYF.